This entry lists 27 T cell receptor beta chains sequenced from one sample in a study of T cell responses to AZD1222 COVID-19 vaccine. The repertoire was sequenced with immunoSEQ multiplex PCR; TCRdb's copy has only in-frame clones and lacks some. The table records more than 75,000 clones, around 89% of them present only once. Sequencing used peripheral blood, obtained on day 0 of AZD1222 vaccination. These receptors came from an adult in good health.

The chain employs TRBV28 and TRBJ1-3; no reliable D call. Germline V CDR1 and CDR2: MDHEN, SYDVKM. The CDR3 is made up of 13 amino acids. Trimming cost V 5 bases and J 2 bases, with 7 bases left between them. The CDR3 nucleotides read TGTGCCAGCAGTACGTTAACTGGAAACACCATATATTTT. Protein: CASSTLTGNTIYF.

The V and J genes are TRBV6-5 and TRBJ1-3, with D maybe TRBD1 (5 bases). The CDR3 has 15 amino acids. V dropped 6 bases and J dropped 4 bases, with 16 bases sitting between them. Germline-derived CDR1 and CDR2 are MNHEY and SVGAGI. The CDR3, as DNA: TGTGCCAGCAGCCCCCTCCAGGGCGTAGGAAACACCATATATTTT. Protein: CASSPLQGVGNTIYF.

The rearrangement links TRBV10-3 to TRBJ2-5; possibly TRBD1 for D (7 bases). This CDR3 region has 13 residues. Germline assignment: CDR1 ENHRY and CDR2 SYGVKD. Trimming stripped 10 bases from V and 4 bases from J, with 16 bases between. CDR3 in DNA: TGTGCCACCGCGACCCAGGGGGGAGAGACCCAGTACTTC. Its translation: CATATQGGETQYF.

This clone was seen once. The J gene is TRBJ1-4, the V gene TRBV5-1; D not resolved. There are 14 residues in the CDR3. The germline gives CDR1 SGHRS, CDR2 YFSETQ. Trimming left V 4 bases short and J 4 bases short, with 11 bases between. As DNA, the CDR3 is TGCGCCAGCAGCCCCCTACCCAATAATGAAAAACTGTTTTTT. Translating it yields CASSPLPNNEKLFF.

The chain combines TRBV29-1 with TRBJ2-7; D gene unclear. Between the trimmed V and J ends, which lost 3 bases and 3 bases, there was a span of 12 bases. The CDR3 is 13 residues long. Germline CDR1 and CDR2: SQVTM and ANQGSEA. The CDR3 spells CSVERIGSYEQYF. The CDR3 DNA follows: TGCAGCGTTGAGAGAATAGGTAGCTACGAGCAGTACTTC.

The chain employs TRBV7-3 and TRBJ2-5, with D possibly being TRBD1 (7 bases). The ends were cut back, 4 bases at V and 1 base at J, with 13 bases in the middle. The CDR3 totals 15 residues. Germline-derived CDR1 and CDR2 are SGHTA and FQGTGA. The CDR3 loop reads CASSWQGGGQETQYF. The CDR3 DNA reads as TGTGCCAGCAGCTGGCAGGGGGGAGGCCAAGAGACCCAGTACTTC.

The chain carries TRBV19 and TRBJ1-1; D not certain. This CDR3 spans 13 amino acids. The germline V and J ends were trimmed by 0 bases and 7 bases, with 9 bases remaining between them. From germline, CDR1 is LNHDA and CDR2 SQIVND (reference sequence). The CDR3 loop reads CASSIDRTGEAFF. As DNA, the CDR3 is TGTGCCAGTAGTATAGATCGGACGGGTGAAGCTTTCTTT.

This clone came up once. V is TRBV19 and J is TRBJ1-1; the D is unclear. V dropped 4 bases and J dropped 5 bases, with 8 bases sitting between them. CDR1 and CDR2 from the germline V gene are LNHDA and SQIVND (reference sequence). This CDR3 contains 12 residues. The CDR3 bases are TGTGCCAGTAGTAGAGGTTGGACTGAAGCTTTCTTT. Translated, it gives CASSRGWTEAFF.

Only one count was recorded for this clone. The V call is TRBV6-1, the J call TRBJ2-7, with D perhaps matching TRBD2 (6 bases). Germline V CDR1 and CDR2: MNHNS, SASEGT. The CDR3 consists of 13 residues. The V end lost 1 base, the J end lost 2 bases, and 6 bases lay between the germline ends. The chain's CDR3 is CASSEERAYEQYF. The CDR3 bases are TGTGCCAGCAGTGAAGAGCGGGCCTACGAGCAGTACTTC.

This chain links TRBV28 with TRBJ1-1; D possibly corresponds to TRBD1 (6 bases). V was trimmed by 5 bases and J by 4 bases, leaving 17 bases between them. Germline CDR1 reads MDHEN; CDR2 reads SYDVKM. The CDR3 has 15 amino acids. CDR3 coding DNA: TGTGCCAGCAGTCCCCTAGGGGGATCGGGCACTGAAGCTTTCTTT. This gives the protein CASSPLGGSGTEAFF.

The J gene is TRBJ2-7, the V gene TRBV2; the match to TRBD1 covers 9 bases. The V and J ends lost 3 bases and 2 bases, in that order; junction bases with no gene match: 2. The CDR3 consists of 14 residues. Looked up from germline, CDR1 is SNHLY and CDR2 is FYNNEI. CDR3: CASSDGTGPYEQYF. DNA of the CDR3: TGTGCCAGCAGTGACGGGACAGGGCCCTACGAGCAGTACTTC.

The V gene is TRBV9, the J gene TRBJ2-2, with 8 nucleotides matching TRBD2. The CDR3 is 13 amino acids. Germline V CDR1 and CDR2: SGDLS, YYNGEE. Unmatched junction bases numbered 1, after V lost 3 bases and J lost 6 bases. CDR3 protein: CASSAGGAGELFF. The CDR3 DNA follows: TGTGCCAGCAGCGCCGGGGGGGCCGGGGAGCTGTTTTTT.

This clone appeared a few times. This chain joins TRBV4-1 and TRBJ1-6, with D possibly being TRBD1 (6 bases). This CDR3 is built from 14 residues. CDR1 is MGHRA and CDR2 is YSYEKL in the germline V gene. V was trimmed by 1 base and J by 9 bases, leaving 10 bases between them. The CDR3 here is CASSQAGGGSPLHF. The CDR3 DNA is TGCGCCAGCAGCCAAGCAGGAGGGGGTTCACCCCTCCACTTT.

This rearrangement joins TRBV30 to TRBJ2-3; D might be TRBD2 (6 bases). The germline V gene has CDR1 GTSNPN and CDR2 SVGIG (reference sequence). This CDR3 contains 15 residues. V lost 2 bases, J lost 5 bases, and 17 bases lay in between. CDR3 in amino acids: CAWSLDPEGLDTQYF. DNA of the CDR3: TGTGCCTGGAGTTTAGACCCGGAGGGGTTAGATACGCAGTATTTT.

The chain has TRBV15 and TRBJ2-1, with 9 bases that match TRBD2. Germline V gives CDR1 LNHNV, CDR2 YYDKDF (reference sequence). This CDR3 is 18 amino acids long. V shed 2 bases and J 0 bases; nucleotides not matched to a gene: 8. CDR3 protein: CATSRPPGLASSYNEQFF. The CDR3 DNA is TGTGCCACCAGCAGACCGCCGGGACTAGCATCCTCCTACAATGAGCAGTTCTTC.

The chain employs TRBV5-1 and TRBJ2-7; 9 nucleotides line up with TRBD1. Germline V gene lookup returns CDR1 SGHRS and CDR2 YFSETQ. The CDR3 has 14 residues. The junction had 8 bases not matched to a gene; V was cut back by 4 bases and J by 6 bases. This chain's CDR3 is CASSGGTGNAEQYF. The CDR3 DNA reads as TGCGCCAGCAGCGGCGGGACAGGGAACGCCGAGCAGTACTTC.

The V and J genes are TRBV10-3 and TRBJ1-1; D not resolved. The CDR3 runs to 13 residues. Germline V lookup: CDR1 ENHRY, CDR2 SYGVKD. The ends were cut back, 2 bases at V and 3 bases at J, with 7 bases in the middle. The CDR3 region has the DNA TGTGCCATCAGTGAGGGTGGGTACACTGAAGCTTTCTTT. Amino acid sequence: CAISEGGYTEAFF.

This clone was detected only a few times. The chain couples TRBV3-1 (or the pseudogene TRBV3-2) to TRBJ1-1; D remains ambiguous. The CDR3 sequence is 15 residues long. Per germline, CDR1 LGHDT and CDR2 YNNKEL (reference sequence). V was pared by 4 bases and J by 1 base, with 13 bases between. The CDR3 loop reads CASSPQTGWNTEAFF. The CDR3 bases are TGTGCCAGCAGCCCTCAAACGGGGTGGAACACTGAAGCTTTCTTT.

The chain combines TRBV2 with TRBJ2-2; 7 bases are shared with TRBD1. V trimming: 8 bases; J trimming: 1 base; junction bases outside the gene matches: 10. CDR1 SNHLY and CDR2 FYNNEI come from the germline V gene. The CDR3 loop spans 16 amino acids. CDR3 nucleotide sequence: TGTGCCAGCCGCCTCAGACAGGGCGGGAACACCGGGGAGCTGTTTTTT. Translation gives CASRLRQGGNTGELFF. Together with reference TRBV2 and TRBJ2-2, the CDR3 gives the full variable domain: EPEVTQTPSHQVTQMGQEVILRCVPISNHLYFYWYRQILGQKVEFLVSFYNNEISEKSEIFDDQFSVERPDGSNFTLKIRSTKLEDSAMYFCASRLRQGGNTGELFFGEGSRLTVL.

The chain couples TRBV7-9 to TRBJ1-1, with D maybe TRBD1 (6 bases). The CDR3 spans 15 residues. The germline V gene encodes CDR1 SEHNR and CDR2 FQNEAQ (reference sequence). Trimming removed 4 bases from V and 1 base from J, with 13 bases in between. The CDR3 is CASSWGGQRNTEAFF. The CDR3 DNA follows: TGTGCCAGCAGCTGGGGGGGACAACGGAACACTGAAGCTTTCTTT.

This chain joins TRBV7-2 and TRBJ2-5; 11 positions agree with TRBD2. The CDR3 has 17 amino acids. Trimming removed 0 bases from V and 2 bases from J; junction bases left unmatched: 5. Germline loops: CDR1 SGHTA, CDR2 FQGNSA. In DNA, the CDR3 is TGTGCCAGCAGCTTAGCGGCTAGCGGGGGGCCTCAAGAGACCCAGTACTTC. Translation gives CASSLAASGGPQETQYF.

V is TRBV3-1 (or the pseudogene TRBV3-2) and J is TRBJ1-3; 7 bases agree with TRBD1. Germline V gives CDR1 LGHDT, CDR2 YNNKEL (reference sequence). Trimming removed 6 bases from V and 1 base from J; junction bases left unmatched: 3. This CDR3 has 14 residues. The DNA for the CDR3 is TGTGCCAGCAGAGGGGACAGTTCTGGAAACACCATATATTTT. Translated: CASRGDSSGNTIYF.

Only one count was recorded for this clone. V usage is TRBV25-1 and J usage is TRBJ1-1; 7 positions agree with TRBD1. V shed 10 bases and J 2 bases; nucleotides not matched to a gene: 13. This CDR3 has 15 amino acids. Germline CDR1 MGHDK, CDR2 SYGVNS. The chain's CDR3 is CANSDRSIVNTEAFF. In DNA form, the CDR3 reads TGTGCCAACTCGGACAGGTCCATCGTAAACACTGAAGCTTTCTTT.

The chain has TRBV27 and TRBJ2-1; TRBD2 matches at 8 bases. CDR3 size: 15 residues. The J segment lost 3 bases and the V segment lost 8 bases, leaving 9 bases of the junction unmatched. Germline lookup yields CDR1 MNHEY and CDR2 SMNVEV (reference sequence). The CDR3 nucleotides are TGTGCCAGCCGGAGGAGCGGGAGCCACTACAATGAGCAGTTCTTC. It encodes CASRRSGSHYNEQFF.

The CDR3 DNA reads TGTGCCAGCAGCTCGCTAGCGGGGGGCTGGGATACGCAGTATTTT. Residues: CASSSLAGGWDTQYF. The rearrangement links TRBV28 to TRBJ2-3; 11 nucleotides line up with TRBD2. Trimming at V came to 6 bases and at J to 6 bases, leaving 8 bases not matched to a gene. This CDR3 contains 15 residues. Germline CDR1 is MDHEN and CDR2 is SYDVKM.

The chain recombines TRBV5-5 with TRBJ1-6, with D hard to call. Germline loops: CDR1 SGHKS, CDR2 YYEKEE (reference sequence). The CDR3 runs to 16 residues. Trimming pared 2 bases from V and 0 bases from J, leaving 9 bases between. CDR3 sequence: CASSLQLISYNSPLHF. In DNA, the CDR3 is TGTGCCAGCAGCTTACAACTGATCTCCTATAATTCACCCCTCCACTTT.

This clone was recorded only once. The CDR3 loop reads CASSRIIGTRTDTQYF. The CDR3 DNA sequence: TGCGCCAGCAGCCGAATAATTGGGACCCGCACAGATACGCAGTATTTT. The V call is TRBV4-3, the J call TRBJ2-3; either TRBD1 or TRBD2 may supply D (5 bases each). Germline lookup yields CDR1 LGHNA and CDR2 YSLEER. Trimming pared 4 bases from V and 1 base from J, leaving 15 bases between. This CDR3 comprises 16 residues.